This T cell receptor beta chain was observed in a study of Graves' ophthalmopathy and Graves' hyperthyroidism. This clonotype was picked up many times. What it recognizes is unknown. Overall study results and limits: Distinction of ophthalmopathy from stable hyperthyroidism by a 13-signature model reached almost 90% sensitivity and 75% to 84% specificity. Most clonotypes expanded in thyroid above 0.001 frequency were present in blood too.

RNA served as the template for amplifying TCR beta CDR3 regions. Following a first-round RT-PCR that used HTBI primers, a second-round multiplex PCR was carried out. MiXCR, run by TCRdb on the multiplex PCR reads, gives a single entry per CDR3 protein. Seen here are approximately 410,000 distinct CDR3 sequences, 15% observed once, and the top ten hold approximately 7%. This CDR3 has 12 residues. Germline CDR1 and CDR2: MNHEY and SMNVEV (reference sequence). The V and J ends lost 5 bases and 11 bases, in that order; junction bases with no gene match: 6. The study excluded patients with other autoimmune diseases, uncontrolled infections, pregnancy or lactation.

The TCR sequence derives from a young woman with stable Graves' hyperthyroidism. Input material: peripheral blood. The rearrangement joins TRBV27 to TRBJ1-5, with TRBD1 matching 7 bases. CDR3 loop: CASSGYRGTQHF. The CDR3 DNA reads as TGTGCCAGCAGTGGCTACAGGGGAACCCAGCATTTT.